The 20 T cell receptor beta chains presented below share a single source sample, sequenced in a study of T cell responses to AZD1222 COVID-19 vaccine. Assay used: immunoSEQ multiplex PCR; TCRdb lists only in-frame clones, some missing. In the table there are nearly 200,000 clones, 80% to 95% of which are singletons. This material consisted of peripheral blood, taken 28 days after the second AZD1222 dose. The receptors come from an adult who received the AZD1222 COVID-19 vaccine.

This rearrangement joins TRBV7-2 to TRBJ1-6; TRBD1 aligns across 8 bases. Germline CDR1 is SGHTA and CDR2 is FQGNSA. V shed 1 base, J shed 8 bases, and the junction held 4 bases outside the gene matches. CDR3 length: 15 amino acids. The CDR3 DNA reads as TGTGCCAGCAGCTTAGAGACAGGGGATTATTCACCCCTCCACTTT. Protein sequence: CASSLETGDYSPLHF.

In this sample, this clone turned up once. This chain joins TRBV27 and TRBJ1-6; the D gene is possibly TRBD1 (5 bases). V was trimmed by 8 bases and J by 0 bases, leaving 11 bases between them. CDR3 length: 15 amino acids. The V gene's germline CDR1 is MNHEY and CDR2 SMNVEV (reference sequence). DNA for the CDR3: TGTGCCAGCGGACAACCACTCTCCTATAATTCACCCCTCCACTTT. It codes for CASGQPLSYNSPLHF.

V gene TRBV30 combines with J gene TRBJ1-2, with D hard to call. The ends were cut back, 5 bases at V and 8 bases at J, with 15 bases in the middle. This CDR3 comprises 12 residues. Per the germline V gene, CDR1 is GTSNPN and CDR2 is SVGIG (reference sequence). This CDR3 is CAWLITRGGYTF. The CDR3 nucleotides read TGTGCCTGGTTAATTACTCGAGGGGGCTACACCTTC.

This sequence joins TRBV9 and TRBJ1-1; D gene uncertain. The V and J ends lost 0 bases and 4 bases respectively, with 4 bases between them. Germline values: CDR1 SGDLS, CDR2 YYNGEE. This CDR3 is built from 12 residues. CDR3 DNA: TGTGCCAGCAGCGTAGGCCCCACTGAAGCTTTCTTT. It codes for CASSVGPTEAFF.

The rearrangement uses TRBV18 and TRBJ2-3; TRBD2 matches at 13 bases. Germline V CDR1 and CDR2: KGHSH, LQKENI. V shed 3 bases, J shed 4 bases, and the junction held 13 bases outside the gene matches. The CDR3 covers 19 residues. Here the CDR3 DNA reads TGTGCCAGCTCACCCGATCGGACTAGCGGGGGAGGGTTCTCAGATACGCAGTATTTT. It translates to CASSPDRTSGGGFSDTQYF.

This chain joins TRBV30 and TRBJ1-3; the D is unclear. Germline loops: CDR1 GTSNPN, CDR2 SVGIG (reference sequence). This CDR3 is built from 17 residues. The V end lost 0 bases, the J end lost 4 bases, and 19 bases lay between the germline ends. The CDR3 region is CAWSVLGAWTSGNTIYF. The CDR3 coding sequence is TGTGCCTGGAGTGTACTGGGAGCCTGGACGTCCGGAAACACCATATATTTT.

The rearrangement links TRBV28 to TRBJ1-6; D may be TRBD1 (5 bases). Trimming cost V 4 bases and J 8 bases, with 21 bases left between them. Germline loops: CDR1 MDHEN, CDR2 SYDVKM. The CDR3 runs to 17 residues. Here the CDR3 DNA reads TGTGCCAGCAGTTCCCCTAGGGGACCCCAGCAGGATTCACCCCTCCACTTT. Its translation is CASSSPRGPQQDSPLHF.

The genes are TRBV27 and TRBJ1-5; 8 bases align to TRBD1. Germline V lookup: CDR1 MNHEY, CDR2 SMNVEV (reference sequence). The V and J ends lost 6 bases and 6 bases, in that order; junction bases with no gene match: 4. This CDR3 spans 13 amino acids. DNA of the CDR3: TGTGCCAGCAGCTTGGACAGGGCTCAGCCCCAGCATTTT. Encoded protein: CASSLDRAQPQHF.

This chain links TRBV5-8 with TRBJ2-4; D gene unclear. V lost 0 bases to trimming and J lost 3 bases, with 10 bases between them. Germline V gene data show CDR1 as SGHTS and CDR2 as YDEGEE. The CDR3 is 15 amino acids. The CDR3 nucleotides are TGTGCCAGCAGCTTGGGGCAGTTCGACAAAAACATTCAGTACTTC. Amino acids: CASSLGQFDKNIQYF.

The chain combines TRBV19 with TRBJ2-3; 11 positions agree with TRBD1. After removal of 5 bases from V and 4 bases from J, the junction contained 5 bases not matched to a gene. The germline CDR1 and CDR2 sequences are LNHDA and SQIVND (reference sequence). CDR3 size: 15 residues. CDR3 sequence reads: CASSWGQGGPDTQYF. The CDR3 DNA follows: TGTGCCAGTAGTTGGGGACAGGGGGGTCCAGATACGCAGTATTTT.

J is TRBJ1-2 and V is TRBV5-6, with D maybe TRBD1 (6 bases). Germline CDR1 reads SGHDT; CDR2 reads YYEEEE. There are 12 residues in the CDR3. V lost 6 bases to trimming and J lost 8 bases, with 14 bases between them. In DNA, the CDR3 is TGTGCCAGCACCCAAGGGGGGATAGGCTACACCTTC. It encodes CASTQGGIGYTF.

Here the CDR3 DNA reads TGTGCCAGCGAAACCGGCCCCACTCGTTTCTTT. Translating gives CASETGPTRFF. This chain connects TRBV12-3 or TRBV12-4 to TRBJ1-1; unclear D gene. CDR3 length equals 11 residues. The V gene lost 8 bases and the J gene lost 13 bases, with 17 bases spanning the gap.

The chain links TRBV4-3 to TRBJ1-2, with 7 bases identical to TRBD1. CDR1 and CDR2 from the germline V gene are LGHNA and YSLEER. The ends lost 2 bases at V and 8 bases at J; junction bases unmatched: 8. The CDR3 runs 14 residues. CDR3 sequence: CASSQTDRVGGYTF. The CDR3 DNA reads TGCGCCAGCAGCCAAACCGACAGGGTAGGAGGCTACACCTTC.

The chain couples TRBV5-5 to TRBJ2-3; D is ambiguous. V was clipped by 2 bases and J by 1 base, with 11 bases between them. Germline V gene sequence: CDR1 SGHKS, CDR2 YYEKEE (reference sequence). This CDR3 is built from 15 residues. For the CDR3, the DNA is TGTGCCAGCAGCTTAGGGCTACCTGGCACAGATACGCAGTATTTT. Residues: CASSLGLPGTDTQYF.

The chain carries TRBV11-1 and TRBJ2-3; 8 bases line up with TRBD2. The CDR3 runs to 16 residues. J gave up 2 bases and V 8 bases, and 12 bases lay outside the gene matches. Germline CDR1 is SGHAT and CDR2 is FQDESV (reference sequence). The CDR3 nucleotides read TGTGCCAGCGGCGAGTGGGGGCGGGGGGCCACAGATACGCAGTATTTT. It translates to CASGEWGRGATDTQYF.

This clone showed up just a few times. The J gene is TRBJ1-1, the V gene TRBV7-9, with 10 bases that match TRBD1. CDR1 SEHNR and CDR2 FQNEAQ come from the germline V gene (reference sequence). This CDR3 comprises 16 residues. The V segment lost 5 bases and the J segment 4 bases; nucleotides outside the gene matches: 10. The CDR3 loop reads CASSPTGGVGGTEAFF. CDR3 nucleotide sequence: TGTGCCAGCAGCCCGACAGGGGGCGTGGGTGGCACTGAAGCTTTCTTT.

This clone was counted only a few times. V gene TRBV7-9 combines with J gene TRBJ2-1; D unresolved. V was shortened by 0 bases and J by 0 bases, with 12 bases between the two germline ends. The CDR3 covers 17 residues. Germline V CDR1 and CDR2: SEHNR, FQNEAQ (reference sequence). CDR3 coding DNA: TGTGCCAGCAGCTTAGCGAGGAACAGTCCCTCCTACAATGAGCAGTTCTTC. Its translation is CASSLARNSPSYNEQFF.

The V and J genes are TRBV2 and TRBJ1-1; possibly TRBD1 for D (5 bases). V lost 9 bases and J lost 2, with 19 bases in between. The CDR3 runs to 15 residues. Germline loops: CDR1 SNHLY, CDR2 FYNNEI. The CDR3 DNA reads TGTGCCAGAATAGACACCCATGGGGCTAACACTGAAGCTTTCTTT. Its translation is CARIDTHGANTEAFF.

The chain recombines TRBV7-2 with TRBJ2-7; D is perhaps TRBD1 or TRBD2 (5 bases each). The CDR3 runs 15 residues. Trimming shortened V by 3 bases and J by 9 bases, and 21 bases separated the two germline ends. Germline V CDR1 and CDR2: SGHTA, FQGNSA. The CDR3: CASSLWTELGDRQYF. CDR3 DNA: TGTGCCAGCAGCTTGTGGACGGAACTGGGGGATCGGCAGTACTTC.

J is TRBJ2-1 and V is TRBV10-3; no firm D call. The CDR3 extends over 20 amino acids. V shed 4 bases and J shed 10 bases, with 35 bases lying between them. In germline, CDR1 is ENHRY, CDR2 SYGVKD. The CDR3 DNA reads TGTGCCATCAGTGGGACGGCGAGTCGGGTCCGCTCTACAATGAGTGCGGAGCAGTTCTTC. Encoded protein: CAISGTASRVRSTMSAEQFF.